This T cell receptor beta chain originates from a study of beta chain features in type 1 diabetes. Notes on the study in general: Type 1 diabetes patients had TCRB CDR3s that were shorter (moderately but significantly so) in all four CD4+ subsets.

V was trimmed by 0 bases and J by 0 bases, leaving 12 bases between them. The V gene's germline CDR1 is LGHNA and CDR2 YSLEER. The CDR3 contains 16 residues. Reverse transcribing all isolated RNA meant expressed TCRB transcripts were sequenced. The assay was immunoSEQ multiplex PCR, and TCRdb's table has in-frame clones only and misses some. The profile shows 300,000 to 350,000 clones, 8% of them singletons. Each of the CD4+ naive, central memory, regulatory and stem cell-like memory populations was sorted via CD45RO/CCR7/CD25/CD127/CD95/CD27. A remark on this clone: Its antigen is undetermined.

V gene TRBV4-3 combines with J gene TRBJ2-7, with a tentative D call TRBD1 (6 bases). Sequenced: central memory CD4+ T cells from blood. This clonotype was obtained from a woman under 30 in good health. The CDR3 sequence: CASSQDFSGASYEQYF. The CDR3 region has the DNA TGCGCCAGCAGCCAAGATTTTTCAGGGGCCTCCTACGAGCAGTACTTC.